The next 23 T cell receptor beta chains were all read from a single sample in a study of blood T cell repertoires in COVID-19 (dated by TCRdb to the early 2020s). The library was built by means of the immunoSEQ multiplex PCR assay. TCRdb stores this immuneACCESS table with in-frame sequences only. Part of the clones is absent; in the studies checked, under half of the shortfall reflects unresolved V genes, and no reason is known for the rest. The sample has 250,000 to 350,000 clones on record, about 81% of them singletons. The top ten hold about 1.5% of the sample. Input material: peripheral blood. These receptors came from a human donor with COVID-19, enrolled during active disease. The donor label of this sample is uncertain.

This chain uses TRBV29-1 with TRBJ2-7; D call uncertain. Trimming took 4 bases from V and 0 from J, leaving 10 bases between them. Germline CDR1 is SQVTM and CDR2 is ANQGSEA. The CDR3 has 13 residues. The CDR3 region has the DNA TGCAGCGTTGGAGGTAGTTTCTCCTACGAGCAGTACTTC. Encoded protein: CSVGGSFSYEQYF.

This clone was recorded a few times. This chain uses TRBV27 with TRBJ2-2, with a tentative D call TRBD2 (5 bases). The CDR3 runs 15 residues. Germline CDR1 MNHEY, CDR2 SMNVEV (reference sequence). V shed 2 bases and J shed 6 bases, with 13 bases lying between them. CDR3 in DNA: TGTGCCAGCAGTTTAAGGGAGCAAGGTCCCGGGGAGCTGTTTTTT. This codes for CASSLREQGPGELFF.

As for this clone: One end of the junction fails to match germline, which may point to a read error. The chain couples TRBV7-7 to TRBJ2-2; D might be TRBD1 (6 bases). This CDR3 is 15 amino acids long. Germline V gene sequence: CDR1 SSHAT, CDR2 FNYEAQ (reference sequence). The CDR3 loop is CASSLGTSNTGELFF. CDR3 nucleotide sequence: TGTGCTAGCAGCTTAGGGACATCAAACACCGGGGAGCTGTTTTTT.

A note on this clone: The junction shows a germline mismatch at one end, possibly a read error. V gene TRBV9 combines with J gene TRBJ2-3, with 9 bases lining up with TRBD1. In germline, CDR1 is SGDLS, CDR2 YYNGEE. The CDR3 runs to 15 residues. CDR3 nucleotides: TGTGCCTGCAGCGTCGGGACAGGGCATCTAGATACGCAGTATTTT. It codes for CACSVGTGHLDTQYF.

The sample holds a few counts of this clone. The rearrangement joins TRBV2 to TRBJ2-2, with D unclear. CDR1 SNHLY and CDR2 FYNNEI come from the germline V gene. With 6 bases removed from V and 1 base from J, the gap between germline ends came to 9 bases. The CDR3 spans 14 residues. This CDR3 is CASSDRQNTGELFF. The CDR3 DNA sequence: TGTGCCAGCAGCGACCGACAGAACACCGGGGAGCTGTTTTTT. Full variable domain (rest looked up from reference TRBV2 and TRBJ2-2): EPEVTQTPSHQVTQMGQEVILRCVPISNHLYFYWYRQILGQKVEFLVSFYNNEISEKSEIFDDQFSVERPDGSNFTLKIRSTKLEDSAMYFCASSDRQNTGELFFGEGSRLTVL.

The rearrangement joins TRBV5-1 to TRBJ2-1; 10 bases align to TRBD2. V gave up 4 bases and J gave up 3 bases; unmatched junction bases: 7. Germline CDR1 reads SGHRS; CDR2 reads YFSETQ. There are 16 residues in the CDR3. The chain's CDR3 is CASSPIAGGIYNEQFF. The CDR3 bases are TGCGCCAGCAGCCCCATAGCGGGAGGTATCTACAATGAGCAGTTCTTC.

This chain joins TRBV4-1 and TRBJ2-7; D perhaps matches TRBD2 (6 bases). The germline CDR1 and CDR2 sequences are MGHRA and YSYEKL. V lost 4 bases and J 4 bases, leaving 14 bases between the germline ends. The CDR3 has 14 amino acids. DNA for the CDR3: TGCGCCAGCAGCCCTGGGGTAGCGGTATACGAGCAGTACTTC. It encodes CASSPGVAVYEQYF.

In nucleotides, the CDR3 is TGTGCCAGCAGCGCAGGACAGGCAACCGAGCAGTACTTC. Its translation is CASSAGQATEQYF. The V and J genes are TRBV9 and TRBJ2-7; the match to TRBD1 covers 7 bases. V shed 3 bases and J 6 bases; nucleotides not matched to a gene: 6. Germline values: CDR1 SGDLS, CDR2 YYNGEE. The CDR3 loop spans 13 amino acids. The full variable domain, its missing parts supplied by reference TRBV9 and TRBJ2-7, is DSGVTQTPKHLITATGQRVTLRCSPRSGDLSVYWYQQSLDQGLQFLIQYYNGEERAKGNILERFSAQQFPDLHSELNLSSLELGDSALYFCASSAGQATEQYFGPGTRLTVT.

This chain connects TRBV5-1 to TRBJ2-7; tentative D call: TRBD2 (6 bases). The CDR3 covers 13 residues. Trimming removed 1 base from V and 1 base from J, with 6 bases in between. CDR1 is SGHRS and CDR2 is YFSETQ in the germline V gene. The CDR3 nucleotides read TGCGCCAGCAGCTTGCGGGAGTCCTACGAGCAGTACTTC. Protein sequence: CASSLRESYEQYF.

The V gene is TRBV5-5, the J gene TRBJ1-5; D unresolved. Trimming cost V 4 bases and J 4 bases, with 9 bases left between them. Germline lookup yields CDR1 SGHKS and CDR2 YYEKEE (reference sequence). This CDR3 is 13 amino acids long. CDR3 loop: CASSTRINQPQHF. The DNA of the CDR3 is TGTGCCAGCAGCACCAGGATAAATCAGCCCCAGCATTTT.

V and J are TRBV9 and TRBJ1-1; D might be TRBD1 (5 bases). Germline V gene lookup returns CDR1 SGDLS and CDR2 YYNGEE. V was shortened by 4 bases and J by 2 bases, with 18 bases between the two germline ends. The CDR3 has 16 residues. CDR3: CASSLAGGSLNTEAFF. The CDR3 coding sequence is TGTGCCAGCAGCTTGGCGGGGGGATCCTTAAACACTGAAGCTTTCTTT.

The chain uses TRBV5-1 and TRBJ2-7; weak D call: TRBD1 (6 bases). The germline V gene has CDR1 SGHRS and CDR2 YFSETQ. The germline V and J ends were trimmed by 0 bases and 7 bases, with 14 bases remaining between them. CDR3 length: 14 amino acids. CDR3 region: CASSLEGGPREQYF. The DNA for the CDR3 is TGCGCCAGCAGCTTGGAAGGGGGACCCCGGGAGCAGTACTTC.

The rearrangement uses TRBV19 and TRBJ1-2; TRBD1 matches 7 bases. The germline V gene encodes CDR1 LNHDA and CDR2 SQIVND (reference sequence). The trim removed 3 bases at V and 2 bases at J, leaving 6 bases unmatched. This CDR3 contains 15 residues. Here the CDR3 DNA reads TGTGCCAGTAGTATGTGGGGACAGCAGAACTATGGCTACACCTTC. It translates to CASSMWGQQNYGYTF.

J is TRBJ1-1 and V is TRBV5-6, with 7 bases identical to TRBD1. J was trimmed by 9 bases and V by 5 bases; bases with no gene match: 10. The CDR3 contains 13 residues. CDR1 and CDR2 (germline): SGHDT, YYEEEE. CDR3 bases: TGTGCCAGCAGGGTGGGATCGGACAGGCAAGCTTTCTTT. This translates into CASRVGSDRQAFF.

This clone was counted a single time. This sequence joins TRBV28 and TRBJ2-1; TRBD2 aligns across 14 bases. V was clipped by 5 bases and J by 7 bases; unmatched bases: 7. The CDR3 is made up of 16 amino acids. Germline lookup yields CDR1 MDHEN and CDR2 SYDVKM. Here the CDR3 DNA reads TGTGCCAGCAGTATCCCGGGACTAGCGGGAGCAAATGAGCAGTTCTTC. Residues: CASSIPGLAGANEQFF. The full variable domain, its missing parts supplied by reference TRBV28 and TRBJ2-1, is DVKVTQSSRYLVKRTGEKVFLECVQDMDHENMFWYRQDPGLGLRLIYFSYDVKMKEKGDIPEGYSVSREKKERFSLILESASTNQTSMYLCASSIPGLAGANEQFFGPGTRLTVL.

The chain links TRBV18 to TRBJ2-4; 10 bases agree with TRBD2. The CDR3 extends over 18 amino acids. V lost 1 base and J lost 1; bases outside the gene matches: 7. CDR1 and CDR2 (germline): KGHSH, LQKENI. The CDR3 DNA follows: TGTGCCAGCTCACCACTTGGCCTAGCGGGAGTCGCCAAAAACATTCAGTACTTC. It yields the protein CASSPLGLAGVAKNIQYF.

J is TRBJ2-3 and V is TRBV9; D is perhaps TRBD1 (7 bases). This CDR3 has 16 residues. CDR1 SGDLS and CDR2 YYNGEE come from the germline V gene. The V end lost 4 bases, the J end lost 2 bases, and 17 bases lay between the germline ends. The CDR3 sequence: CASSIRGAGPTDTQYF. In DNA, the CDR3 is TGTGCCAGCAGCATCAGGGGGGCAGGCCCCACAGATACGCAGTATTTT.

The chain recombines TRBV7-6 with TRBJ2-7; 9 nucleotides match TRBD2. J gave up 6 bases and V 5 bases, and 11 bases lay outside the gene matches. From germline, CDR1 is SGHVS and CDR2 FNYEAQ. The CDR3 contains 15 residues. The CDR3 coding sequence is TGTGCCAGCAGCCGGTCAGCGGGAGGAGGGGGCGAGCAGTACTTC. It yields the protein CASSRSAGGGGEQYF.

This chain joins TRBV7-2 and TRBJ2-7; the D gene is possibly TRBD1 (5 bases). In germline, CDR1 is SGHTA, CDR2 FQGNSA. V lost 1 base to trimming and J lost 3 bases, with 13 bases between them. The CDR3 extends over 15 amino acids. The CDR3 DNA reads as TGTGCCAGCAGCTTAGAAGCAGGGTCAATCTACGAGCAGTACTTC. Translation: CASSLEAGSIYEQYF. Using reference TRBV7-2 and TRBJ2-7 for the parts outside the CDR3, the full variable domain is GAGVSQSPSNKVTEKGKDVELRCDPISGHTALYWYRQSLGQGLEFLIYFQGNSAPDKSGLPSDRFSAERTGGSVSTLTIQRTQQEDSAVYLCASSLEAGSIYEQYFGPGTRLTVT.

About this clone: Other DNA sequences within the sample encode an identical CDR3. This chain uses TRBV11-2 with TRBJ1-1; TRBD1 might be the D (5 bases). Germline CDR1 is SGHAT and CDR2 is FQNNGV. Deletions cut 3 bases from V and 3 bases from J, with 11 bases between. CDR3 size: 14 residues. The CDR3 DNA reads as TGTGCCAGCAGCTTGGGACGGAGGGACACTGAAGCTTTCTTT. Translating gives CASSLGRRDTEAFF.

This chain joins TRBV12-3 or TRBV12-4 and TRBJ1-1; a weak D match, TRBD1 (6 bases). Trimming pared 3 bases from V and 11 bases from J, leaving 16 bases between. This CDR3 has 13 amino acids. The CDR3 protein is CASSLTGQLRAFF. The CDR3 region has the DNA TGTGCCAGCAGTTTGACAGGACAGCTCCGGGCTTTCTTT.

This chain joins TRBV4-1 and TRBJ2-3; D might be TRBD1 (6 bases). Germline V CDR1 and CDR2: MGHRA, YSYEKL. V lost 0 bases to trimming and J lost 2 bases, with 21 bases between them. CDR3 length equals 19 residues. CDR3 coding DNA: TGCGCCAGCAGCCAAGATCCTATCCCGGGACATTTTCCCACAGATACGCAGTATTTT. The encoded protein is CASSQDPIPGHFPTDTQYF.

V and J are TRBV5-4 and TRBJ1-1; TRBD1 matches at 10 bases. V shed 2 bases, J shed 6 bases, and the junction held 4 bases outside the gene matches. The CDR3 sequence is 14 residues long. CDR1 and CDR2 from the germline V gene are SGHNT and YYREEE (reference sequence). The CDR3 nucleotides read TGTGCCAGCAGCTTAGGGACAGGGGTCTCTGAAGCTTTCTTT. It yields the protein CASSLGTGVSEAFF. Full variable domain (outside the CDR3, taken from reference TRBV5-4 and TRBJ1-1): ETGVTQSPTHLIKTRGQQVTLRCSSQSGHNTVSWYQQALGQGPQFIFQYYREEENGRGNFPPRFSGLQFPNYSSELNVNALELDDSALYLCASSLGTGVSEAFFGQGTRLTVV.